The rows below give T cell receptor beta chains drawn from one sample of a study of shared clonotypes between healthy human individuals. Measured with immunoSEQ multiplex PCR; TCRdb has only the in-frame clones, and not every one. The sample has about 590,000 clones; about 95% are singletons. The sequenced sample was naive CD8+ T cells sorted from blood. Every receptor here comes from a woman under 40 in good health. CDR3s include the opening cysteine and the closing phenylalanine or tryptophan. A D gene is named only where the DNA matches it firmly. Only part of the rows carry a size: once, few, many, or a class if the clone is expanded.

V	size	J	D	DNA	CDR3
TRBV7-9	.	TRBJ1-5	TRBD1	TGTGCCAGCAGCTCCCCGACAGGGGGCAATCAGCCCCAGCATTTT	CASSSPTGGNQPQHF
TRBV28	.	TRBJ2-1	TRBD1	TGTGCCAGCAGTTTATCCCCCGGGCCAGGGGGTGAGCAGTTCTTC	CASSLSPGPGGEQFF
TRBV7-9	.	TRBJ2-5	TRBD1	TGTGCCAGCAGCTTAGGACAGGGGGTAGAGACCCAGTACTTC	CASSLGQGVETQYF
TRBV28	.	TRBJ2-3	.	TGTGCCAGCAGTTTAGTATCAGGAGTTGACGATACGCAGTATTTT	CASSLVSGVDDTQYF
TRBV27	.	TRBJ2-7	.	TGTGCCAGCAGTTTAGGGGGGGGGACAGGACGCTACGAGCAGTACTTC	CASSLGGGTGRYEQYF
TRBV2	.	TRBJ2-1	.	TGTGCCAGCAGTGAAGCCTCCTACAATGAGCAGTTCTTC	CASSEASYNEQFF
TRBV7-9	.	TRBJ2-5	.	TGTGCCAGCAGCTTGGGGTCAGGGACCCAGTACTTC	CASSLGSGTQYF
TRBV7-6	.	TRBJ2-7	TRBD2	TGTGCCAGCAGCTTAGCCCCTGGACTAGTTTACGAGCAGTACTTC	CASSLAPGLVYEQYF
TRBV27	.	TRBJ2-2	.	TGTGCCAGCAGTTTCTCTACAGGGATCCCTGACGGGCGCACCGGGGAGCTGTTTTTT	CASSFSTGIPDGRTGELFF
TRBV4-2	.	TRBJ2-7	TRBD2	TGTGCCAGCAGCCAAGAACGGGGACTAGCGGCCTACGAGCAGTACTTC	CASSQERGLAAYEQYF
TRBV10-3	.	TRBJ1-2	.	TGTGCCATCAGTGATTCAGGGTTGGATGGCTACACCTTC	CAISDSGLDGYTF
TRBV7-9	.	TRBJ2-3	TRBD2	TGTGCCAGCAGCCCCGGGACTAGACTCACAGATACGCAGTATTTT	CASSPGTRLTDTQYF
TRBV27	few	TRBJ2-5	.	TGTGCCAGCAGTTCTCTCGGGGAGACCCAGTACTTC	CASSSLGETQYF
TRBV9	.	TRBJ2-2	TRBD1	TGTGCCAGCATTGGGACAGGGGAGAACACCGGGGAGCTGTTTTTT	CASIGTGENTGELFF
TRBV7-8	.	TRBJ1-1	.	TGTGCCAGCAGCTTAGAGACCTACACTGAAGCTTTCTTT	CASSLETYTEAFF
TRBV19	.	TRBJ1-2	TRBD1	TGTGCCAGTACCCTGGAGCAGGGGGAATCTAGTTCGCGTGGCTACACCTTC	CASTLEQGESSSRGYTF
TRBV15	.	TRBJ2-3	.	TGTGCCACCAGCAGAGCCACGGCCACAGATACGCAGTATTTT	CATSRATATDTQYF
TRBV5-6	.	TRBJ2-1	TRBD2	TGTGCCAGCAGCTTGGAGGGAACTAGCGGGGATGAGCAGTTCTTC	CASSLEGTSGDEQFF
TRBV29-1	.	TRBJ2-2	TRBD2	TGCAGCGTTGAAGATTGGACTAGCCCGAATTCGAACACCGGGGAGCTGTTTTTT	CSVEDWTSPNSNTGELFF
TRBV7-9	.	TRBJ1-1	TRBD1	TGTGCCAGCAGCTCAGGGGGCACTGAAGCTTTCTTT	CASSSGGTEAFF
TRBV30	.	TRBJ2-1	TRBD1	TGTGCCTGGTCCCCGTCAGGGGGCAATGAGCAGTTCTTC	CAWSPSGGNEQFF
TRBV27	.	TRBJ2-7	TRBD2	TGTGCCAGCAGTTTATCGTTTGGGTGGGAGGGATCTGGAGAGCAGTACTTC	CASSLSFGWEGSGEQYF
TRBV5-8	.	TRBJ2-7	.	TGTGCCAGCAGAGGGGGGAGGAACGGGTACGAGCAGTACTTC	CASRGGRNGYEQYF
TRBV29-1	.	TRBJ2-7	TRBD1	TGCAGCGTTAAGAACAGGGGATACGAGCAGTACTTC	CSVKNRGYEQYF
TRBV9	.	TRBJ2-2	TRBD2	TGTGCCAGCAGCCCAGGCGGGAGGCCGGGCACCGGGGAGCTGTTTTTT	CASSPGGRPGTGELFF
TRBV9	.	TRBJ2-2	TRBD1	TGTGCCAGCAGCGTACAAGGACAGGCCTTGACGAGGACCGGGGAGCTGTTTTTT	CASSVQGQALTRTGELFF
TRBV5-5	.	TRBJ1-1	.	TGTGCCAGCAGCTTGGCTAAGGGAAACCTACTCGCTTTCTTT	CASSLAKGNLLAFF
TRBV19	.	TRBJ2-2	TRBD1	TGTGCCAGTAGTCCGCGGGACAGGGCGGCGGGGGAGCTGTTTTTT	CASSPRDRAAGELFF
TRBV11-2	once	TRBJ1-2	.	TGTGCCAGCAGCTTCTCACGGGGGGATAACTATGGCTACACCTTC	CASSFSRGDNYGYTF
TRBV13	.	TRBJ1-3	.	TGTGCCAGCAGCCCGAGATCCGGAAACACCATATATTTT	CASSPRSGNTIYF
TRBV19	.	TRBJ1-6	TRBD1	TGTGCCAGTAGTATAAGGGACAGTTCAAATTCACCCCTCCACTTT	CASSIRDSSNSPLHF
TRBV6-1	once	TRBJ2-7	.	TGTGCCAGCAGTGGGGGAGTTGGGAAAGCCCTCGAGCAGTACTTC	CASSGGVGKALEQYF
TRBV11-2	.	TRBJ2-1	.	TGTGCCAGCAGCTTAATTATGGCATCACAATACAATGAGCAGTTCTTC	CASSLIMASQYNEQFF
TRBV19	.	TRBJ1-1	.	TGTGCCAGTCGGGCCGGACGATCGGGGAACACTGAAGCTTTCTTT	CASRAGRSGNTEAFF
TRBV27	.	TRBJ1-2	.	TGTGCCAGCAGACCTGGGGGTACCAACTATGGCTACACCTTC	CASRPGGTNYGYTF
TRBV6-5	.	TRBJ1-4	.	TGTGCCAGCAGTTACTCTTCGGGGGACTATAATGAAAAACTGTTTTTT	CASSYSSGDYNEKLFF
TRBV27	.	TRBJ2-7	.	TGTGCCAGCAGTTTGATGTCAGGGTACGACGAGCAGTACTTC	CASSLMSGYDEQYF
TRBV28	.	TRBJ2-1	.	TGTGCCAGCAGTACCCCGGGGAATGAGCAGTTCTTC	CASSTPGNEQFF
TRBV7-9	.	TRBJ1-2	.	TGTGCCAGCAGCTTCGGGACCGACTATGGCTACACCTTC	CASSFGTDYGYTF
TRBV29-1	.	TRBJ2-1	TRBD2	TGCAGCGTTCTAGCGGGTTTTTACAATGAGCAGTTCTTC	CSVLAGFYNEQFF
TRBV29-1	.	TRBJ1-2	.	TGCAGCGTTAGTGGGGATAACTATGGCTACACCTTC	CSVSGDNYGYTF
TRBV9	.	TRBJ2-7	.	TGTGCCAGCAGCCCGGGGACCGAGCAGTACTTC	CASSPGTEQYF
TRBV7-3	.	TRBJ2-1	.	TGTGCCAGCAGCTTAGGTACTAGTTCCTACAATGAGCAGTTCTTC	CASSLGTSSYNEQFF
TRBV7-9	.	TRBJ2-7	.	TGTGCCAGCAGCTTAGTTCTGGGGACGCCCGGCGAGCAGTACTTC	CASSLVLGTPGEQYF
TRBV2	.	TRBJ2-7	TRBD2	TGTGCCAGCAGTGGAAAGGAACCGGGACTAGACAACGAGCAGTACTTC	CASSGKEPGLDNEQYF
TRBV27	.	TRBJ1-1	.	TGTGCCAGCATTGGTGGCACTGAAGCTTTCTTT	CASIGGTEAFF
TRBV29-1	.	TRBJ1-1	.	TGCAGCGTTGACTATGGAGACCGACTTTGGAACACTGAAGCTTTCTTT	CSVDYGDRLWNTEAFF
TRBV27	.	TRBJ1-1	.	TGTGCCAGCAGAAAGGGGACTGAAGCTTTCTTT	CASRKGTEAFF
TRBV6-1	.	TRBJ1-2	.	TGTGCCAGCAGTGAACAGGAATTAAACTATGGCTACACCTTC	CASSEQELNYGYTF